This TCR beta chain was identified in a study of beta chain features in type 1 diabetes. Study-wide points: Type 1 diabetes patients showed a moderate but significant shortening of TCRB CDR3s in all four CD4+ subsets.

cDNA synthesis used the whole RNA isolate, giving expressed TCRB sequences. Sequencing used immunoSEQ multiplex PCR; TCRdb keeps in-frame clones, though not all of them. The sample holds about 360,000 clones, roughly 12% seen once. Comments on this clone: What it recognizes is unknown.

There are 15 residues in the CDR3. With V trimmed by 4 bases and J by 5 bases, 5 bases remained unmatched. Per the germline V gene, CDR1 is SGHNT and CDR2 is YYREEE (reference sequence). This chain links TRBV5-4 with TRBJ2-1, with 11 bases fitting TRBD2. The source material was naive CD4+ T cells from blood. The receptor was derived from a man younger than 35 in good health. DNA for the CDR3: TGTGCCAGCAGCCCCGGGACTAGCGGAAACAATGAGCAGTTCTTC. Translation: CASSPGTSGNNEQFF. Full variable domain (outside the CDR3, taken from reference TRBV5-4 and TRBJ2-1): ETGVTQSPTHLIKTRGQQVTLRCSSQSGHNTVSWYQQALGQGPQFIFQYYREEENGRGNFPPRFSGLQFPNYSSELNVNALELDDSALYLCASSPGTSGNNEQFFGPGTRLTVL.